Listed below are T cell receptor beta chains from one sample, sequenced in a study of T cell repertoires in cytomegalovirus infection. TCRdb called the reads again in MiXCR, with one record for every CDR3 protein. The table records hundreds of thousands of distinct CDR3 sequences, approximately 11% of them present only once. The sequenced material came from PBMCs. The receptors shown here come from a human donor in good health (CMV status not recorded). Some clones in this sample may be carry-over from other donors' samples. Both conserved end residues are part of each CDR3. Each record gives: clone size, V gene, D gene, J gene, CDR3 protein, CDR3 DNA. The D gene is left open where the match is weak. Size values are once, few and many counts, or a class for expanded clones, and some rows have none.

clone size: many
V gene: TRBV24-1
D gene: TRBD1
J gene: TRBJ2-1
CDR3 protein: CATSVTGGSYNEQFF
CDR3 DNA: TGTGCCACCAGTGTTACAGGGGGCTCCTACAATGAGCAGTTCTTC

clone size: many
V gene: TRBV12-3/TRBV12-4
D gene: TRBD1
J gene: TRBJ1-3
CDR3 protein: CASSLRDRGHF
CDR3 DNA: TGTGCCAGCAGTTTGCGGGACAGGGGTCATTTT

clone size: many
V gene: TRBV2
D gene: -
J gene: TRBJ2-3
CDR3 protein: CASSSTSSDTQYF
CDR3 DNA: TGTGCCAGCAGCTCGACTAGTTCAGATACGCAGTATTTT

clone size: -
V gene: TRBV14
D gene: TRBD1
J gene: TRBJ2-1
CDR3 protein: CASSQLQGYEQFF
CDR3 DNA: TGTGCCAGCAGCCAATTACAGGGGTATGAGCAGTTCTTC

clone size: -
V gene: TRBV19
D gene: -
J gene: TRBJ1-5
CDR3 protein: CASSLNGGGGNQPQHF
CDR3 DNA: TGTGCCAGTAGTCTTAACGGAGGGGGGGGCAATCAGCCCCAGCATTTT

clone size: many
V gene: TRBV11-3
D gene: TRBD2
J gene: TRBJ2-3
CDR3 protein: CASSSRASGTFTDTQYF
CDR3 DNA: TGTGCCAGCAGCTCCAGAGCTAGCGGGACTTTCACAGATACGCAGTATTTT

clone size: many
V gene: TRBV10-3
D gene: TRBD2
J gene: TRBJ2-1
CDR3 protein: CAITSASGASYNEQFF
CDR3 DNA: TGTGCCATCACCTCAGCTAGCGGGGCCTCCTACAATGAGCAGTTCTTC

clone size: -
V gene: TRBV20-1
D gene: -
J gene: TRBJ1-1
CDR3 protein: CSARRSSGDTEAFF
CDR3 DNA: TGCAGTGCTAGACGCTCAAGTGGAGACACTGAAGCTTTCTTT

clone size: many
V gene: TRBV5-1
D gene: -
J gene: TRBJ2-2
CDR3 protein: CASSWTANVNTGELFF
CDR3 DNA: TGCGCCAGCAGCTGGACGGCCAACGTCAACACCGGGGAGCTGTTTTTT

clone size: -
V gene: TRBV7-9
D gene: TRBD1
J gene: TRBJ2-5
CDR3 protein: CASSFGTGVRETQYF
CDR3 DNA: TGTGCCAGCAGCTTTGGGACAGGGGTCCGGGAGACCCAGTACTTC

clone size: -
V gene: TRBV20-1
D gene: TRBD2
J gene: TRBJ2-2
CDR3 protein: CSAHSASGATGELFF
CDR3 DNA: TGCAGTGCTCACAGTGCGAGCGGGGCTACCGGGGAGCTGTTTTTT

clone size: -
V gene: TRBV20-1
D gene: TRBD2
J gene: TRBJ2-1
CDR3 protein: CSARAGAGGRYNEQFF
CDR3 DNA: TGCAGTGCTAGAGCGGGAGCGGGAGGGCGATACAATGAGCAGTTCTTC

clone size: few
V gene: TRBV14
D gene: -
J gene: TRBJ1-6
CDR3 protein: CASSHMGATYNSPLHF
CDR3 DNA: TGTGCCAGCAGCCATATGGGGGCGACGTATAATTCACCCCTCCACTTT

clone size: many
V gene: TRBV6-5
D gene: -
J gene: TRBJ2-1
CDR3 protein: CASSADHSSYNEQFF
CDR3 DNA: TGTGCCAGCAGTGCGGACCACAGCTCCTACAATGAGCAGTTCTTC

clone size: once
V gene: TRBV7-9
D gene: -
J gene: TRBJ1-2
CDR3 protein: CASSLVDGYTF
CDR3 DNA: TGTGCCAGCAGCTTAGTGGATGGCTACACCTTC

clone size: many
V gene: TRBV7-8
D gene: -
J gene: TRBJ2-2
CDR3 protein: CASNFPLNTGELFF
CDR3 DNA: TGTGCCAGCAACTTTCCCCTGAACACCGGGGAGCTGTTTTTT

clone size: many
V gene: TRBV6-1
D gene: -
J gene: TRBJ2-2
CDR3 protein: CALKKGSSLLLNTGELFF
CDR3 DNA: TGTGCTCTCAAAAAGGGGAGTTCACTCCTTTTGAACACCGGGGAGCTGTTTTTT

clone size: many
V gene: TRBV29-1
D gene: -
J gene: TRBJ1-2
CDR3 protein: CSVVLATVGYTF
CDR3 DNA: TGCAGCGTTGTCTTGGCAACGGTTGGCTACACCTTC

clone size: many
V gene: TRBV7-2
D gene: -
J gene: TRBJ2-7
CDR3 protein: CASSFAGQPSYEQYF
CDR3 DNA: TGTGCCAGCAGCTTCGCGGGACAGCCCTCCTACGAGCAGTACTTC

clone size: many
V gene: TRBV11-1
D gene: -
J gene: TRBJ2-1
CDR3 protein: CASSSPGSNEQFF
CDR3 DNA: TGTGCCAGCAGCTCCCCAGGGAGCAATGAGCAGTTCTTC

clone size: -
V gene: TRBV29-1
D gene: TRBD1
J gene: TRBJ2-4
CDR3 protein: CSVEGQLHGKNIQYF
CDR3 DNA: TGCAGCGTTGAGGGACAGCTACATGGCAAAAACATTCAGTACTTC

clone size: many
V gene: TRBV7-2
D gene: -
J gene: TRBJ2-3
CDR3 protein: CASSPISGGTDTQYF
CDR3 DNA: TGTGCCAGCAGCCCCATATCTGGTGGCACAGATACGCAGTATTTT

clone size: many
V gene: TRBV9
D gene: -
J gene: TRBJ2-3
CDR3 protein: CASSAGNVGDTQYF
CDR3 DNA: TGTGCCAGCAGCGCCGGGAACGTGGGAGATACGCAGTATTTT

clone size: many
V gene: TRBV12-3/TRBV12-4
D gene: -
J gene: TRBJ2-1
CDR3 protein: CASSAIDEQFF
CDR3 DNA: TGTGCCAGCAGTGCGATCGACGAGCAGTTCTTC

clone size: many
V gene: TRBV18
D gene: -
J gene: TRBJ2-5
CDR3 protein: CASSPRTSGEETQYF
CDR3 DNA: TGTGCCAGCTCGCCCCGTACTTCGGGGGAAGAGACCCAGTACTTC

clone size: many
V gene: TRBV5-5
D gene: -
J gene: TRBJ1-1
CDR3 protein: CASSLADGNTEAFF
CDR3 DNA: TGTGCCAGCAGCTTGGCCGACGGGAACACTGAAGCTTTCTTT

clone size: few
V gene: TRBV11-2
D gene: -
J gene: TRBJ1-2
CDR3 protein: CASVKYGNGYTF
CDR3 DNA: TGTGCCAGCGTGAAGTACGGAAATGGCTACACCTTC

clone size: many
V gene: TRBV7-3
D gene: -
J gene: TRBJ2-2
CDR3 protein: CASSLQGPLLNTGELFF
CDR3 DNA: TGTGCCAGCAGCTTACAGGGACCCCTCCTGAACACCGGGGAGCTGTTTTTT

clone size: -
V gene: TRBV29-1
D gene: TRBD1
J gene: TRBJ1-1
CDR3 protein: CSVKNWDRNTEAFF
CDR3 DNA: TGCAGCGTGAAAAATTGGGACAGGAACACTGAAGCTTTCTTT

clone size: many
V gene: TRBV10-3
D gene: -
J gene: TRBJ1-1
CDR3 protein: CAISNGVSNTEAFF
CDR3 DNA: TGTGCCATCAGTAACGGAGTTTCGAACACTGAAGCTTTCTTT

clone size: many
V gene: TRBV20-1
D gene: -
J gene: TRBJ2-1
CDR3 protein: CSARPPGISGNEQFF
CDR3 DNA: TGCAGTGCTAGACCCCCAGGGATCTCGGGGAATGAGCAGTTCTTC

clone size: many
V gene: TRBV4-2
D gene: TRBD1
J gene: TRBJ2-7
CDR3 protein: CASSLTDRGRNEQYF
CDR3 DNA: TGTGCCAGCAGCCTTACGGACAGGGGAAGGAACGAGCAGTACTTC

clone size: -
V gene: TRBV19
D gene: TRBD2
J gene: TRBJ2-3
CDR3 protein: CAATSGRVTDTQYF
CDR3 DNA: TGTGCCGCAACTAGCGGGAGGGTGACAGATACGCAGTATTTT

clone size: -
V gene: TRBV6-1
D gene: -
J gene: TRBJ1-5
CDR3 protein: CASSYSGMGNQPQHF
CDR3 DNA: TGTGCCAGCAGTTACAGCGGAATGGGCAATCAGCCCCAGCATTTT

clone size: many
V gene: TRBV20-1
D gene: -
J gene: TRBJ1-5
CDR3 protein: CSAEQGSQPQHF
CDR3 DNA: TGCAGTGCAGAACAGGGTAGTCAGCCCCAGCATTTT

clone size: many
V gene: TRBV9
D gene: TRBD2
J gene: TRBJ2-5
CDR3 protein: CASSSGLAGGGQETQYF
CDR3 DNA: TGTGCCAGCAGCTCGGGACTAGCGGGAGGTGGCCAAGAGACCCAGTACTTC

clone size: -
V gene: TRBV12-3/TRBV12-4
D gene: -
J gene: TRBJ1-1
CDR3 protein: CASRLGVYGEDTEAFF
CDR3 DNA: TGTGCCAGCAGATTGGGGGTATACGGAGAGGACACTGAAGCTTTCTTT

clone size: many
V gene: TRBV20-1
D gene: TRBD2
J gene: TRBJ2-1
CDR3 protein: CSASGRVRGNEQFF
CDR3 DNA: TGCAGTGCTAGCGGGAGGGTCCGGGGCAATGAGCAGTTCTTC

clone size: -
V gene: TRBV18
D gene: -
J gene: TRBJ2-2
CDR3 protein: CASSPVRDTGELFF
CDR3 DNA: TGTGCCAGCTCACCAGTTCGCGACACCGGGGAGCTGTTTTTT

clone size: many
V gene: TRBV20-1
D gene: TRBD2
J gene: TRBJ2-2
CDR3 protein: CSGRRGEANTGELFF
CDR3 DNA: TGCAGTGGGAGGCGGGGGGAAGCGAACACCGGGGAGCTGTTTTTT

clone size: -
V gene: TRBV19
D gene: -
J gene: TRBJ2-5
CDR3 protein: CASSFGISEETQYF
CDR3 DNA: TGTGCCAGTAGTTTTGGGATATCTGAAGAGACCCAGTACTTC

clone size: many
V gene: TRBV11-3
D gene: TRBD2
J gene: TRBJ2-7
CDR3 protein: CASSLTSGSSEQYF
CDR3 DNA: TGTGCCAGCAGCTTAACTAGCGGGAGTAGCGAGCAGTACTTC

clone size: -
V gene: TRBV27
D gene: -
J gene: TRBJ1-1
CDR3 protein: CASTGAREAFF
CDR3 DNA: TGTGCCAGCACGGGGGCGCGGGAAGCTTTCTTT

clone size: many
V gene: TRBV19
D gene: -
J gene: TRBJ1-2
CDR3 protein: CASRNGGDRNYGYTF
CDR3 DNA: TGTGCCAGCAGAAATGGGGGCGACAGGAACTATGGCTACACCTTC

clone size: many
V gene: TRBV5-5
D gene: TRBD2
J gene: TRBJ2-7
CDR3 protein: CASSLGSGTSLREQYF
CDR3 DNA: TGTGCCAGCAGCTTGGGGAGCGGGACCTCCCTTCGAGAGCAGTACTTC

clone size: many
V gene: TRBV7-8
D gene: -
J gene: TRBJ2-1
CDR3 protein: CASSARTANEQFF
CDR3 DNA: TGTGCCAGCAGCGCCCGGACTGCTAATGAGCAGTTCTTC

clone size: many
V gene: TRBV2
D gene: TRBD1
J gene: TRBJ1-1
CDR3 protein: CASSEDGTGRSGTEAFF
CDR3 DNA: TGTGCCAGCAGTGAAGACGGGACAGGGCGAAGTGGTACTGAAGCTTTCTTT